The 20 T cell receptor beta chains presented below share a single source sample, sequenced in a study of human T cells and chemical hapten exposure. TCRdb reprocessed the RACE reads via MiXCR and lists one record per CDR3 protein. The sample contains 65,000 to 95,000 distinct CDR3 sequences, around 6.7% of which appear only once. Documented time point: patch test 2, 6 weeks after DPC sensitization. Treatment noted: therapeutic diphenylcyclopropenone sensitization with weekly scalp DPC. The material was whole blood, obtained in connection with sensitization to the hapten diphenylcyclopropenone (DPC). All receptors come from a woman aged 30 to 39 with alopecia areata. Some clones in this sample may be carry-over from other donors' samples.

This clonotype has only a few counts. The chain employs TRBV18 and TRBJ1-3, with D possibly TRBD1 on 5 matching bases. Germline assignment: CDR1 KGHSH and CDR2 LQKENI. V lost 4 bases, J lost 0 bases, and 7 bases lay in between. The CDR3 has 14 residues. The CDR3 sequence: CASSRGDSGNTIYF. The CDR3 DNA is TGTGCCAGCTCACGGGGCGACTCTGGAAACACCATATATTTT.

This clonotype was seen many times. The chain joins TRBV12-5 to TRBJ1-1, with unresolved D. From germline, CDR1 is LGHNT and CDR2 FRNRAP. The CDR3 extends over 15 amino acids. The V and J ends lost 2 bases and 6 bases respectively, with 16 bases between them. The CDR3 bases are TGTGCTAGTGGTTTGTCTATAGGGAGAGGCCCTGAAGCTTTCTTT. Protein sequence: CASGLSIGRGPEAFF.

This clonotype was observed many times. The CDR3: CASSLGGGNTGELFF. The CDR3 nucleotides are TGTGCCAGCAGCTTAGGGGGGGGGAACACCGGGGAGCTGTTTTTT. V usage is TRBV7-2 and J usage is TRBJ2-2, with TRBD2 matching over 7 bases. There are 15 residues in the CDR3. The germline gives CDR1 SGHTA, CDR2 FQGNSA. With 1 base clipped from V and 1 base from J, the junction kept 0 bases outside the gene matches.

The chain uses TRBV6-1 and TRBJ1-5; weak D call: TRBD1 (6 bases). The CDR3 consists of 17 residues. CDR1 and CDR2 (germline): MNHNS, SASEGT. Deletions cut 8 bases from V and 5 bases from J, with 25 bases between. CDR3 in amino acids: CASERMEGEQVDQPQHF. In DNA form, the CDR3 reads TGTGCCAGCGAGCGGATGGAGGGGGAACAGGTCGATCAGCCCCAGCATTTT.

At least ten counts were recorded for this clonotype. The genes are TRBV7-2 and TRBJ1-5; maybe TRBD1 (6 bases). The CDR3 contains 14 residues. Per germline, CDR1 SGHTA and CDR2 FQGNSA. Trimming stripped 4 bases from V and 4 bases from J, with 11 bases between. CDR3 amino acids: CASSSTGINQPQHF. CDR3 nucleotide sequence: TGTGCCAGCAGCTCCACAGGGATTAATCAGCCCCAGCATTTT.

The chain combines TRBV7-2 with TRBJ1-2, with D perhaps matching TRBD1 (5 bases). The CDR3 extends over 14 amino acids. Germline V gene data show CDR1 as SGHTA and CDR2 as FQGNSA. Deletions cut 5 bases from V and 7 bases from J, with 17 bases between. The CDR3 DNA follows: TGTGCCAGCAGCGACCAGGGCCGCTTCTCTGGCTACACCTTC. Encoded protein: CASSDQGRFSGYTF.

The rearrangement uses TRBV7-8 and TRBJ1-3; D is unresolved. Germline V gene data show CDR1 as SGHVS and CDR2 as FQNEAQ. V gave up 1 base and J gave up 3 bases, with 13 bases separating them. The CDR3 runs 16 residues. This CDR3 is CASSLGQGGRGNTIYF. CDR3 DNA: TGTGCCAGCAGCTTAGGACAAGGAGGCCGTGGAAACACCATATATTTT.

This clonotype has ten or more counts. The chain recombines TRBV7-3 with TRBJ2-2, with 9 bases identical to TRBD2. Looked up from germline, CDR1 is SGHTA and CDR2 is FQGTGA. The CDR3 has 17 residues. J lost 3 bases, V lost 4 bases, and 9 bases had no gene match. CDR3 coding DNA: TGTGCCAGCAGCTCATCTGTGACTAGCGGATACACCGGGGAGCTGTTTTTT. Translation gives CASSSSVTSGYTGELFF.

This clonotype showed up many times. The V gene is TRBV5-6, the J gene TRBJ1-2, with D tentatively TRBD1 (5 bases). The CDR3 extends over 15 amino acids. Germline V gene sequence: CDR1 SGHDT, CDR2 YYEEEE. V lost 4 bases to trimming and J lost 2 bases, with 15 bases between them. The CDR3: CASSPGLGVNYGYTF. Here the CDR3 DNA reads TGTGCCAGCAGCCCAGGGTTAGGGGTGAACTATGGCTACACCTTC.

With respect to this clonotype: The conserved final phenylalanine or tryptophan is absent from the CDR3, which likely points to a read error. The CDR3 loop is CASSVEGSGGLRETQYS. The CDR3 coding sequence is TGTGCCAGCAGCGTAGAGGGTAGCGGGGGCCTACGGGAGACCCAGTACTCC. V and J are TRBV9 and TRBJ2-5; 9 bases are a match to TRBD2. This CDR3 is 17 amino acids long. Looked up from germline, CDR1 is SGDLS and CDR2 is YYNGEE. With V trimmed by 0 bases and J by 5 bases, 11 bases remained unmatched.

V gene TRBV6-1 combines with J gene TRBJ1-1; 8 bases align to TRBD1. Germline V gene data show CDR1 as MNHNS and CDR2 as SASEGT. This CDR3 is built from 16 residues. Trimming removed 1 base from V and 0 bases from J; junction bases left unmatched: 4. Written as DNA, the CDR3 is TGTGCCAGCAGTGAAGGAACAGGGGGTCTGAACACTGAAGCTTTCTTT. It encodes CASSEGTGGLNTEAFF.

There are many counts of this clonotype. This sequence joins TRBV20-1 and TRBJ1-5; tentatively, D is TRBD1 (6 bases). Per the germline V gene, CDR1 is DFQATT and CDR2 is SNEGSKA (reference sequence). There are 14 residues in the CDR3. With 6 bases removed from V and 3 bases from J, the gap between germline ends came to 15 bases. CDR3 sequence reads: CSAAGGTTNQPQHF. CDR3 nucleotide sequence: TGCAGTGCCGCTGGGGGGACAACCAATCAGCCCCAGCATTTT.

The sample holds many counts of this clonotype. This sequence joins TRBV7-9 and TRBJ1-1; TRBD1 aligns across 7 bases. Germline trimming cut 5 bases from V and 0 bases from J; bases unmatched to any gene: 0. Germline V CDR1 and CDR2: SEHNR, FQNEAQ (reference sequence). The CDR3 has 13 residues. The CDR3 coding sequence is TGTGCCAGCAGCGGACAGGTGAACACTGAAGCTTTCTTT. As protein: CASSGQVNTEAFF.

This clonotype was seen at least ten times. The chain joins TRBV25-1 to TRBJ2-2; 7 bases align to TRBD1. CDR1 is MGHDK and CDR2 is SYGVNS in the germline V gene. The CDR3 contains 16 residues. The V segment lost 2 bases and the J segment 8 bases; nucleotides outside the gene matches: 11. CDR3 nucleotides: TGTGCCAGCAGTGAACCCCTGGGTTACAGGGGAGGGGAGCTGTTTTTT. It is translated as CASSEPLGYRGGELFF.

This clonotype came up a few times. This rearrangement joins TRBV20-1 to TRBJ1-5; 7 bases line up with TRBD1. CDR1 DFQATT and CDR2 SNEGSKA come from the germline V gene (reference sequence). V trimming: 5 bases; J trimming: 0 bases; junction bases outside the gene matches: 13. There are 17 residues in the CDR3. Here the CDR3 reads CSAANPRDSYSNQPQHF. The CDR3 DNA reads as TGCAGTGCTGCTAACCCCCGGGACAGTTATAGCAATCAGCCCCAGCATTTT.

The table lists this clonotype with a few counts. V is TRBV2 and J is TRBJ2-1; 10 nucleotides agree with TRBD1. The CDR3 contains 15 residues. Per the germline V gene, CDR1 is SNHLY and CDR2 is FYNNEI. With 6 bases clipped from V and 2 bases from J, the junction kept 4 bases outside the gene matches. CDR3 in amino acids: CASRVGTGAYNEQFF. DNA for the CDR3: TGTGCCAGCAGAGTCGGGACAGGGGCCTACAATGAGCAGTTCTTC.

This clonotype was seen a few times. The rearrangement joins TRBV5-1 to TRBJ1-1; no clear D. The germline V and J ends were trimmed by 4 bases and 6 bases, with 25 bases remaining between them. CDR3 length: 17 amino acids. Germline loops: CDR1 SGHRS, CDR2 YFSETQ. The chain's CDR3 is CASSPGVRIRRAPEAFF. The CDR3 bases are TGCGCCAGCAGCCCCGGGGTTAGGATTAGGAGGGCCCCTGAAGCTTTCTTT. Full variable domain (rest looked up from reference TRBV5-1 and TRBJ1-1): KAGVTQTPRYLIKTRGQQVTLSCSPISGHRSVSWYQQTPGQGLQFLFEYFSETQRNKGNFPGRFSGRQFSNSRSEMNVSTLELGDSALYLCASSPGVRIRRAPEAFFGQGTRLTVV.

This clonotype was observed many times. The chain is built from TRBV10-3 and TRBJ2-7, with 9 bases identical to TRBD1. V was clipped by 4 bases and J by 1 base; unmatched bases: 5. CDR1 ENHRY and CDR2 SYGVKD come from the germline V gene. This CDR3 is 15 amino acids long. For the CDR3, the DNA is TGTGCCATCAGTGCCGCCGGGACAGGGTCCTACGAGCAGTACTTC. Translated: CAISAAGTGSYEQYF.

This clonotype was observed at least ten times. The chain combines TRBV12-3 or TRBV12-4 with TRBJ2-4, with 7 bases matching TRBD2. The CDR3 consists of 14 residues. The junction had 9 bases not matched to a gene; V was cut back by 9 bases and J by 4 bases. The CDR3: CASADQGGKNIQYF. The CDR3, as DNA: TGTGCCAGTGCAGATCAGGGAGGGAAAAACATTCAGTACTTC.

This clonotype was seen ten or more times. The rearrangement joins TRBV12-3 or TRBV12-4 to TRBJ2-3; TRBD1 matches 9 bases. The J segment lost 10 bases and the V segment lost 5 bases, leaving 10 bases of the junction unmatched. CDR3 length: 14 residues. The DNA of the CDR3 is TGTGCCAGCAGTGGGACAGGGAACGTCTATTCGCAGTATTTT. This sequence encodes CASSGTGNVYSQYF.